Given below is one T cell receptor (beta chain) in context. The target antigen is unknown. Trimming left V 1 base short and J 8 bases short, with 8 bases between. The CDR3 loop spans 12 amino acids. CDR1 and CDR2 from the germline V gene are SEHNR and FQNEAQ (reference sequence). The record originates from a study of T cell clonotyping in hematopoietic cell transplantation. Using immunoSEQ multiplex PCR, the repertoire was profiled, and TCRdb retains in-frame clones only, with some absent. The top ten clones hold 7.7% of a sample with roughly 7,000 clones, about 91% of them seen once. Findings and caveats of the study: Cells were unsorted, so CD4 and CD8 contributions were not separated.

This clonotype originated in a young adult male patient who had an allogeneic stem cell transplant from a related donor, so the T cells may come from the graft donor. Some clones in this sample may be carry-over from other donors' samples. Specimen: PBMCs, collected 100 days after allogeneic stem cell transplant. The chain recombines TRBV7-9 with TRBJ1-2, with D unclear. CDR3 loop: CASSLGAEGYTF. The CDR3 DNA reads TGTGCCAGCAGCTTAGGGGCAGAAGGCTACACCTTC.